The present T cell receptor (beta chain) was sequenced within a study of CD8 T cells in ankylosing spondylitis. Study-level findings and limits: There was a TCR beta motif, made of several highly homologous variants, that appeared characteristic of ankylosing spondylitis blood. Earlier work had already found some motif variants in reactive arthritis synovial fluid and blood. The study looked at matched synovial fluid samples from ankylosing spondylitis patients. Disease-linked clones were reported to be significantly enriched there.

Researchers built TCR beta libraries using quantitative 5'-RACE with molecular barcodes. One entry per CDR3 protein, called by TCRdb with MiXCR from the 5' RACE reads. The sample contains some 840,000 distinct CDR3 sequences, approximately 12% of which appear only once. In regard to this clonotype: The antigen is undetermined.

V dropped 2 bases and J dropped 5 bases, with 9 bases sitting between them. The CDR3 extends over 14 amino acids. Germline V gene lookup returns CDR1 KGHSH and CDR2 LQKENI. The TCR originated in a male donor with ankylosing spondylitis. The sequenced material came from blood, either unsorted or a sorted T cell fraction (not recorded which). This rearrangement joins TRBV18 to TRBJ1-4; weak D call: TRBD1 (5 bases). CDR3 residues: CASSPSGTNEKLFF. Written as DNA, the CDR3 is TGTGCCAGCTCACCAAGTGGGACGAATGAAAAACTGTTTTTT.